Sequencing of this T cell receptor (beta chain) was carried out in a study of esophageal squamous cell carcinoma under preoperative chemotherapy. This clonotype is medium-sized within its sample. This CDR3 is 15 amino acids long. CDR1 SGHTA and CDR2 FQGNSA come from the germline V gene. Trimming shortened V by 1 base and J by 7 bases, and 11 bases separated the two germline ends. One entry per CDR3 protein results from TCRdb running MiXCR on the PCR reads. The table lists about 1,300 distinct CDR3 sequences, less than 30% of them singletons, with around 25% in the top ten. The time point here: after preoperative PTX-NDP chemotherapy. Preoperative chemotherapy with paclitaxel-nedaplatin was given to patients before surgery.

The sample was gathered from a patient given preoperative chemotherapy. The rearrangement uses TRBV7-2 and TRBJ1-6; weak D call: TRBD1 (5 bases). The sequence came from a human donor with esophageal squamous cell carcinoma. The donor label of this sample is uncertain. The CDR3 nucleotides read TGTGCCAGCAGCTTAGGGGCAGGGAGGAATTCACCCCTCCACTTT. Protein sequence: CASSLGAGRNSPLHF.